This TCR beta chain was sequenced in a study of T cells in Graves' hyperthyroidism and ophthalmopathy. Germline V CDR1 and CDR2: KGHDR, SFDVKD. Trimming removed 5 bases from V and 7 bases from J, with 11 bases in between. This CDR3 region has 13 residues. From RNA transcripts, TCR beta CDR3 regions were amplified. The HTBI primer set was used in a first-round RT-PCR of the TCR CDR3. Via MiXCR, TCRdb re-called the multiplex PCR reads, giving one row per CDR3 protein. The table includes around 660,000 distinct CDR3 sequences, just under 45% detected once. At least ten counts were recorded for this clonotype. What it binds is unknown. Whole-study findings and limits: Most thyroid clonotypes with frequency above 0.001 were detected in blood.

The TCR was taken from an adult man with Graves' disease, either hyperthyroidism or ophthalmopathy (not recorded which). Material for sequencing was peripheral blood or thyroid tissue (not recorded which). The chain joins TRBV24-1 to TRBJ1-5, with D perhaps matching TRBD1 (5 bases). CDR3 region: CATSATRGQPQHF. The CDR3 nucleotides read TGTGCCACCAGTGCGACACGGGGCCAGCCCCAGCATTTT.